A selection of T cell receptor beta chains follows, all from one sample in a study of siplizumab effects on memory and regulatory T cells. TCRdb's table, derived via immunoSEQ multiplex PCR, lists solely in-frame clones and lacks some. Among about 110,000 clones listed, roughly 89% were seen once. Sequencing was carried out using CD4+ T cells sorted from blood. The receptor set was obtained from a human donor in good health. The CDR3 runs from the conserved cysteine through the conserved F or W. The order of the fields is CDR3 protein, V gene.

CASSQVNMGNQPQHF,TRBV4-1
CASSVGLLAGVWDTQYF,TRBV9
CASATGGGETQYF,TRBV5-1
CASTNIGGPGNIQYF,TRBV19
CATSTGDRGQWQPQHF,TRBV15
CASSFWSAASNQPQHF,TRBV28
CATSNGIDRGNQPQHF,TRBV15
CASSILLGTGELFF,TRBV7-9
CASSWGTGNSGYTF,TRBV27
CSVGREGGAYNEQFF,TRBV29-1
CASSEGRANTEAFF,TRBV6-1
CARADSYEQYF,TRBV19
CASSARGGRTEAFF,TRBV2
CASRLGRPTNEKLFF,TRBV10-2
CSASGAYEQYF,TRBV20-1
CASSSQSFRAEAFF,TRBV5-6
CASSQDLDVYNEQFF,TRBV4-2
CASSVPGNTGELFF,TRBV9
CASSYSRHLGSETQYF,TRBV6-5
CASSLAARISYNEQFF,TRBV7-8
CASSPGTSGGETQYF,TRBV11-3
CASSLALGYQPQHF,TRBV7-2
CASSYGGQQETQYF,TRBV6-6
CASSTRQLNTEAFF,TRBV9
CATSSGLSSTDTQYF,TRBV15
CASSLTSGTISYEQYF,TRBV5-1
CASSNRGQGETEAFF,TRBV5-1
CASSIWGQGIYEQYF,TRBV19
CASRGYISNEQFF,TRBV11-2
CASSTGTAGSGYTF,TRBV5-5
CASSVSGQVVNSPLHF,TRBV7-8
CASSLAWGYNEQFF,TRBV7-8
CASSRASGGATGANVLTF,TRBV4-1
CATSRDRDRWNQPQHF,TRBV15
CASSVRSGAETQYF,TRBV2
CASSGQEVSYGYTF,TRBV25-1
CASSIAEKTAKNIQYF,TRBV19
CASSELYRHEAFF,TRBV25-1
CASSPGWNTEAFF,TRBV18
CASTEGRGTREQYF,TRBV6-1
CASSSSTDTQYF,TRBV6-6
CASSMGTGYSYEQYF,TRBV13
CASSLGREGSYEQYF,TRBV11-2
CARSATGENTGELFF,TRBV5-6
CASSLEGARAGELFF,TRBV5-1
CASSLLGGGYEQYF,TRBV5-1
CASRPGQNYGYTF,TRBV6-5
CASSAGQKEETQYF,TRBV13
CASSLVSFRDRGVGPAKNIQYF,TRBV27
CAISESGTSGGAPYEQYF,TRBV10-3
CASSISGGRGYTF,TRBV19
CASSEAAYGYTF,TRBV2
CASSFQREGGELFF,TRBV11-3
CASTFGGKAPGELFF,TRBV11-2